Following are 25 T cell receptor beta chains from one sample sequenced in a study of blood T cell repertoires in COVID-19. Measured with immunoSEQ multiplex PCR; TCRdb has only the in-frame clones, and not every one. The sample lists about 230,000 clones; roughly nine tenths were seen once. The specimen was PBMCs or T cells enriched from blood (not recorded which). The receptors originated from a woman in her forties or fifties in a cohort exposed to, infected with or recovered from COVID-19 (not recorded which).

The rearrangement uses TRBV6-5 and TRBJ1-5; no reliable D call. This CDR3 is built from 15 residues. The ends were cut back, 6 bases at V and 1 base at J, with 13 bases in the middle. Germline V lookup: CDR1 MNHEY, CDR2 SVGAGI. CDR3 coding DNA: TGTGCCAGCAGAGGCGCGGGTTTCAGCAATCAGCCCCAGCATTTT. Protein product: CASRGAGFSNQPQHF.

This chain joins TRBV5-1 and TRBJ1-2; the D is unclear. With 4 bases removed from V and 4 bases from J, the gap between germline ends came to 17 bases. The CDR3 sequence is 15 residues long. Germline values: CDR1 SGHRS, CDR2 YFSETQ. The CDR3 loop is CASSPAGTSLYGYTF. The CDR3, as DNA: TGCGCCAGCAGCCCCGCGGGCACAAGCCTCTATGGCTACACCTTC.

The rearrangement uses TRBV7-9 and TRBJ2-7, with 9 nucleotides matching TRBD2. Trimming at V came to 1 base and at J to 3 bases, leaving 4 bases not matched to a gene. The germline gives CDR1 SEHNR, CDR2 FQNEAQ (reference sequence). This CDR3 region has 15 residues. CDR3 bases: TGTGCCAGCAGCTTAGATGGACTAGCGCACTACGAGCAGTACTTC. Protein sequence: CASSLDGLAHYEQYF.

V and J are TRBV12-3 or TRBV12-4 and TRBJ1-2; tentatively, D is TRBD1 (5 bases). The CDR3 is made up of 13 amino acids. Trimming removed 5 bases from V and 5 bases from J, with 12 bases in between. CDR3 sequence: CASSRTSEYGYTF. CDR3 DNA: TGTGCCAGCAGTAGGACATCGGAATATGGCTACACCTTC.

V and J are TRBV30 and TRBJ1-2; a possible D gene is TRBD1 (6 bases). V was clipped by 5 bases and J by 6 bases, with 13 bases between them. The CDR3 sequence is 12 residues long. The V gene's germline CDR1 is GTSNPN and CDR2 SVGIG (reference sequence). The CDR3 sequence is CAWWGTKDGYTF. The DNA for the CDR3 is TGTGCCTGGTGGGGGACAAAGGATGGCTACACCTTC.

The V call is TRBV3-1 (or the pseudogene TRBV3-2), the J call TRBJ1-1; D gene uncertain. The CDR3 runs to 16 residues. V was trimmed by 4 bases and J by 5 bases, leaving 20 bases between them. The germline gives CDR1 LGHDT, CDR2 YNNKEL (reference sequence). CDR3 in DNA: TGTGCCAGCAGCCTAAGCTCGCGCGGGGTTTGGACTGAAGCTTTCTTT. Translating it yields CASSLSSRGVWTEAFF.

V is TRBV6-5 and J is TRBJ1-3; 9 nucleotides line up with TRBD1. Germline CDR1 is MNHEY and CDR2 is SVGAGI. The V gene end was trimmed by 6 bases and the J gene end by 0 bases; junction bases not matched to a gene: 0. The CDR3 covers 14 residues. DNA of the CDR3: TGTGCCAGCAGGACAGGGGGCTCTGGAAACACCATATATTTT. This translates into CASRTGGSGNTIYF.

The chain has TRBV9 and TRBJ1-1; 7 nucleotides line up with TRBD1. From germline, CDR1 is SGDLS and CDR2 YYNGEE. The CDR3 runs to 15 residues. V gave up 0 bases and J gave up 4 bases; unmatched junction bases: 6. The CDR3 protein is CASSVGDRDFTEAFF. The CDR3 nucleotides are TGTGCCAGCAGCGTAGGAGACAGGGATTTCACTGAAGCTTTCTTT.

The chain has TRBV2 and TRBJ2-2; 11 nucleotides match TRBD2. Germline assignment: CDR1 SNHLY and CDR2 FYNNEI. J lost 5 bases, V lost 3 bases, and 8 bases had no gene match. The CDR3 consists of 17 residues. The CDR3 loop is CASSDSLAGGRTGELFF. CDR3 sequence (DNA): TGTGCCAGCAGTGATAGCCTAGCGGGGGGTCGGACCGGGGAGCTGTTTTTT.

The genes are TRBV19 and TRBJ1-1, with 7 nucleotides matching TRBD1. CDR3 size: 17 residues. Germline V gene lookup returns CDR1 LNHDA and CDR2 SQIVND (reference sequence). V shed 3 bases and J 0 bases; nucleotides not matched to a gene: 10. The CDR3 loop reads CASSIGWGTDMNTEAFF. The CDR3 nucleotides read TGTGCCAGTAGTATCGGTTGGGGGACAGATATGAACACTGAAGCTTTCTTT.

The chain carries TRBV30 and TRBJ2-5, with D possibly TRBD2 on 6 matching bases. The V gene's germline CDR1 is GTSNPN and CDR2 SVGIG (reference sequence). The CDR3 is 14 residues long. With 1 base removed from V and 4 bases from J, the gap between germline ends came to 13 bases. The CDR3 spells CAWSDAGSGETQYF. The CDR3 DNA reads as TGTGCCTGGAGTGACGCGGGGTCCGGAGAGACCCAGTACTTC.

The V and J genes are TRBV19 and TRBJ1-4, with D uncertain. From germline, CDR1 is LNHDA and CDR2 SQIVND (reference sequence). The V end was cut by 4 bases, the J end by 8 bases, with 8 bases between. The CDR3 is made up of 12 amino acids. CDR3: CASSKIREKLFF. The CDR3 coding sequence is TGTGCCAGTAGTAAGATTCGGGAAAAACTGTTTTTT. Full variable domain (missing parts from reference TRBV19 and TRBJ1-4): DGGITQSPKYLFRKEGQNVTLSCEQNLNHDAMYWYRQDPGQGLRLIYYSQIVNDFQKGDIAEGYSVSREKKESFPLTVTSAQKNPTAFYLCASSKIREKLFFGSGTQLSVL.

The chain links TRBV5-1 to TRBJ2-2; D call uncertain. The CDR3 contains 15 residues. With 0 bases removed from V and 4 bases from J, the gap between germline ends came to 10 bases. The V gene's germline CDR1 is SGHRS and CDR2 YFSETQ. The CDR3 protein is CASSLDPLSTGELFF. CDR3 nucleotide sequence: TGCGCCAGCAGCTTGGATCCCTTGTCCACCGGGGAGCTGTTTTTT. The whole variable domain, remainder taken from reference TRBV5-1 and TRBJ2-2, is KAGVTQTPRYLIKTRGQQVTLSCSPISGHRSVSWYQQTPGQGLQFLFEYFSETQRNKGNFPGRFSGRQFSNSRSEMNVSTLELGDSALYLCASSLDPLSTGELFFGEGSRLTVL.

This chain joins TRBV9 and TRBJ1-3; D ambiguous. The CDR3 consists of 15 residues. Trimming stripped 5 bases from V and 0 bases from J, with 12 bases between. The V gene's germline CDR1 is SGDLS and CDR2 YYNGEE. The CDR3 sequence: CASRPPGSSGNTIYF. The CDR3 DNA reads TGTGCCAGCAGGCCCCCCGGGAGCTCTGGAAACACCATATATTTT.

The chain links TRBV2 to TRBJ1-4; weak D call: TRBD1 (5 bases). Trimming removed 7 bases at V and 8 bases at J, with 14 bases between. CDR1 and CDR2 from the germline V gene are SNHLY and FYNNEI. This CDR3 comprises 13 residues. The CDR3 protein is CASKISGNEKLFF. The CDR3 nucleotides read TGTGCCAGCAAGATCTCAGGGAACGAAAAACTGTTTTTT.

The CDR3 is CASGGRTSGGISSDTQYF. CDR3 nucleotides: TGTGCCAGCGGCGGTAGGACTAGCGGGGGTATAAGTTCAGATACGCAGTATTTT. This rearrangement joins TRBV7-3 to TRBJ2-3; 13 bases map to TRBD2. The V segment lost 8 bases and the J segment 4 bases; nucleotides outside the gene matches: 15. The CDR3 is 18 amino acids. Germline V CDR1 and CDR2: SGHTA, FQGTGA.

The chain is built from TRBV5-6 and TRBJ2-7, with unresolved D. The germline V and J ends were trimmed by 1 base and 4 bases, with 9 bases remaining between them. The CDR3 length is 13 residues. Germline V gene data show CDR1 as SGHDT and CDR2 as YYEEEE. CDR3 sequence reads: CASSLIHQYEQYF. In DNA form, the CDR3 reads TGTGCCAGCAGCTTGATACACCAATACGAGCAGTACTTC.

The chain carries TRBV4-3 and TRBJ1-2, with a weak D call TRBD1 (5 bases). V was pared by 0 bases and J by 3 bases, with 11 bases between. Per germline, CDR1 LGHNA and CDR2 YSLEER. The CDR3 covers 15 residues. CDR3 nucleotides: TGCGCCAGCAGCCAAGAATGGAGGGGTCACTATGGCTACACCTTC. Its translation: CASSQEWRGHYGYTF.

In this sample, this clone turned up a few times. The chain has TRBV2 and TRBJ1-2; TRBD1 agrees at 8 bases. The junction had 6 bases not matched to a gene; V was cut back by 7 bases and J by 5 bases. Germline loops: CDR1 SNHLY, CDR2 FYNNEI. This CDR3 spans 13 amino acids. As DNA, the CDR3 is TGTGCCAGCACTCAGGGGGCGTCTTATGGCTACACCTTC. This encodes CASTQGASYGYTF.

Note on this clone: Within the sample, other DNA sequences also encode this same CDR3. The gene calls are TRBV3-1 (or the pseudogene TRBV3-2) and TRBJ1-2, with 8 bases that match TRBD1. J lost 7 bases, V lost 4 bases, and 5 bases had no gene match. This CDR3 region has 13 residues. Per the germline V gene, CDR1 is LGHDT and CDR2 is YNNKEL (reference sequence). The CDR3 DNA follows: TGTGCCAGCAGCCCTGGACAGGGTAGTGGCTACACCTTC. The encoded protein is CASSPGQGSGYTF.

The V gene is TRBV10-3, the J gene TRBJ1-3; 7 nucleotides line up with TRBD1. Germline V CDR1 and CDR2: ENHRY, SYGVKD. The CDR3 has 13 amino acids. The ends lost 6 bases at V and 3 bases at J; junction bases unmatched: 2. The CDR3 here is CAIRQGVGNTIYF. The CDR3 DNA is TGTGCCATCAGGCAGGGGGTTGGAAACACCATATATTTT.

The chain couples TRBV7-3 to TRBJ2-3; TRBD2 aligns across 10 bases. This CDR3 is 15 amino acids long. V lost 0 bases and J lost 10; bases outside the gene matches: 7. Per the germline V gene, CDR1 is SGHTA and CDR2 is FQGTGA. This CDR3 reads CASSLTSLAGSAQYF. CDR3 in DNA: TGTGCCAGCAGCTTAACGTCACTAGCGGGGTCGGCGCAGTATTTT.

The chain combines TRBV6-5 with TRBJ2-3; D perhaps matches TRBD1 (6 bases). Germline V gives CDR1 MNHEY, CDR2 SVGAGI. V was pared by 8 bases and J by 1 base, with 13 bases between. The CDR3 contains 14 residues. The CDR3 reads CASGNRVGTDTQYF. The DNA of the CDR3 is TGTGCCAGCGGGAACAGGGTAGGCACAGATACGCAGTATTTT.

Many counts were recorded for this clone. This chain joins TRBV6-5 and TRBJ2-7, with TRBD2 as a possible D gene (5 bases). Trimming removed 0 bases from V and 3 bases from J, with 9 bases in between. Germline values: CDR1 MNHEY, CDR2 SVGAGI. This CDR3 is 14 amino acids long. CDR3 region: CASSYSRDSYEQYF. CDR3 nucleotide sequence: TGTGCCAGCAGTTACTCGAGGGATAGCTACGAGCAGTACTTC.

The chain recombines TRBV6-5 with TRBJ2-7, with 8 bases fitting TRBD1. Trimming cost V 6 bases and J 0 bases; bases outside gene matches: 7. The germline V gene has CDR1 MNHEY and CDR2 SVGAGI. The CDR3 is 15 amino acids. The CDR3 region has the DNA TGTGCCAGCAGGACCGGACAGGGAAGCTCCTACGAGCAGTACTTC. This sequence encodes CASRTGQGSSYEQYF.